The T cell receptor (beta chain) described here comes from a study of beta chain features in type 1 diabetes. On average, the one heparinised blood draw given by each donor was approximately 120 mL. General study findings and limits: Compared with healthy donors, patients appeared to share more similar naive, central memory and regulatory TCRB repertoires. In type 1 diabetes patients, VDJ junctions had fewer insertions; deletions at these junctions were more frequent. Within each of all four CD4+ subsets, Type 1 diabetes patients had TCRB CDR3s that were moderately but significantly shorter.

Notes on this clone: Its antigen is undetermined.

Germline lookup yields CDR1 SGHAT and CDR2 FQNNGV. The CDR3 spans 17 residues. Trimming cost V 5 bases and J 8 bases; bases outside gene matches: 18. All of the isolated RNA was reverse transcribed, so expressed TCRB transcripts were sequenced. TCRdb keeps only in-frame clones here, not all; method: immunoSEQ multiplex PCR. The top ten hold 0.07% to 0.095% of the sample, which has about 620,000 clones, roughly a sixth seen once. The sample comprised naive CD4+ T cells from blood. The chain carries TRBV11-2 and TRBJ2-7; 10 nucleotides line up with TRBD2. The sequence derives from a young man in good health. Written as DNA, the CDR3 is TGTGCCAGCAGCGCTTCCTGGGGGAGCGGGAGGGCCCTCCAGCAGTACTTC. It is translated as CASSASWGSGRALQQYF.